This T cell receptor beta chain was identified during a study of T cell responses to AZD1222 COVID-19 vaccine. Notes on the study in general: There were mostly white British donors and more females than males, and clonal diversity was possibly underestimated. An increase in Spike-specific TCR breadth and depth was observed after two AZD1222 doses. Of the AZD1222 recipients, only 5 to 7 were seropositive at baseline. Without day 14 samples, only post-peak T cell repertoires were studied.

As concerns this clone: Antigen unknown.

The protocol was immunoSEQ multiplex PCR, while the TCRdb copy is restricted to in-frame clones and leaves out a portion. The table includes over 100,000 clones, 85% to 90% detected once. Germline values: CDR1 SNHLY, CDR2 FYNNEI. With 7 bases removed from V and 0 bases from J, the gap between germline ends came to 4 bases. The CDR3 loop spans 13 amino acids. The sample consisted of peripheral blood, taken on day 0 of AZD1222 vaccination. The receptor was derived from an adult in good health. The chain has TRBV2 and TRBJ1-6, with no clear D. CDR3 nucleotide sequence: TGTGCCAGCAAAAGCTCCTATAATTCACCCCTCCACTTT. Its translation: CASKSSYNSPLHF.